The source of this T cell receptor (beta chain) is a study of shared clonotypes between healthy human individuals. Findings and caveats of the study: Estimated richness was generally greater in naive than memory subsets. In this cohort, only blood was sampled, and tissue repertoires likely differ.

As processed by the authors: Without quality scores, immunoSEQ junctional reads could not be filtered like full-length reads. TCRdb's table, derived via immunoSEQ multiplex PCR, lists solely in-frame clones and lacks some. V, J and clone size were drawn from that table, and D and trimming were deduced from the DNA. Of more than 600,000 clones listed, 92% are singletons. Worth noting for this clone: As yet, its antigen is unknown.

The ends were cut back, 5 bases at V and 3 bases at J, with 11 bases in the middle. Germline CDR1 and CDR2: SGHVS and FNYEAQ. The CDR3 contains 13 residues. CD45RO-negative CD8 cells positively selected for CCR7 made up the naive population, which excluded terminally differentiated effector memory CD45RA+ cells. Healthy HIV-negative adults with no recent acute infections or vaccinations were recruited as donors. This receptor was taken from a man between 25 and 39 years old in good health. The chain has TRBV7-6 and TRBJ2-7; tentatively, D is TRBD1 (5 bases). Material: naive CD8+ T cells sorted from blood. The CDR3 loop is CASSADSRYEQYF. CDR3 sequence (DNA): TGTGCCAGCAGCGCCGACAGTCGCTACGAGCAGTACTTC.